This TCR beta chain is from a study of blood T cell repertoires in COVID-19. Background on the study: Sites in the United States, Italy and Spain provided acute and convalescent COVID-19 samples. PBMCs, B-cell-depleted T cells, or T cells were the source of the cDNA or gDNA that made up the material.

This CDR3 region has 16 residues. In germline, CDR1 is LNHDA, CDR2 SQIVND (reference sequence). V shed 7 bases, J shed 2 bases, and the junction held 10 bases outside the gene matches. Original processing methods: How many nucleated cells were present was estimated from reference gene primer amplification. Clones were sequenced by immunoSEQ multiplex PCR, and TCRdb holds only the in-frame ones, with some missing. The V and J calls and the clone size are those of that table, but D and trimming were determined from the DNA. The sample lists around 500,000 clones, 80% to 90% occurring once. The source is a human donor in a cohort sampled during active COVID-19. The rearrangement joins TRBV19 to TRBJ1-1; 10 bases are shared with TRBD1. Specimen: peripheral blood. CDR3 sequence (DNA): TGTGCCAGTATCCCTCAGGACAGGGGGGTTAACACTGAAGCTTTCTTT. Residues: CASIPQDRGVNTEAFF.